This TCR beta chain appears in the sequencing data of a study of T cell responses to AZD1222 COVID-19 vaccine. Overall study results and limits: Nearly half of spike-specific TCRs reportedly target unmutated variant regions.

Germline lookup yields CDR1 MNHEY and CDR2 SVGAGI. V shed 4 bases, J shed 1 base, and the junction held 5 bases outside the gene matches. The CDR3 has 15 amino acids. Sequencing was performed with immunoSEQ multiplex PCR; in TCRdb, only in-frame clones are kept and a portion is missing. Altogether 80,000 to 100,000 clones are present, just under 90% being singletons, with the ten largest covering around 2.8%. About this clone itself: Antigen unknown.

This TCR was sampled from an adult in good health. The rearrangement joins TRBV6-5 to TRBJ1-1; 8 bases fit TRBD1. The sample consisted of peripheral blood, taken on day 0 of MenACWY control vaccination. CDR3 in amino acids: CASSSDRGRNTEAFF. Here the CDR3 DNA reads TGTGCCAGCAGTTCCGACAGGGGAAGGAACACTGAAGCTTTCTTT.